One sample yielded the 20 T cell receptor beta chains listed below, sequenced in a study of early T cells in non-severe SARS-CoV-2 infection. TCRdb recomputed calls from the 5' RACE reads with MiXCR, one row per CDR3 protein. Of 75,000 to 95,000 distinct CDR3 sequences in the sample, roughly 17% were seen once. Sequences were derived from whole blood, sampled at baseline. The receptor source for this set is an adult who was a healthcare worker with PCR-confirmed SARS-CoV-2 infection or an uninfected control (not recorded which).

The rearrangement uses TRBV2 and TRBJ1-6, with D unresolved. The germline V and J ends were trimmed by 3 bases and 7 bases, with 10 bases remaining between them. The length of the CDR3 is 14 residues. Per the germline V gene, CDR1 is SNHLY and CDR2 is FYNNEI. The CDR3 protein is CASSEDGPNSPLHF. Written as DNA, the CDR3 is TGTGCCAGCAGTGAGGACGGACCAAATTCACCCCTCCACTTT. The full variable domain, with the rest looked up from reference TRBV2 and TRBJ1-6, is EPEVTQTPSHQVTQMGQEVILRCVPISNHLYFYWYRQILGQKVEFLVSFYNNEISEKSEIFDDQFSVERPDGSNFTLKIRSTKLEDSAMYFCASSEDGPNSPLHFGNGTRLTVT.

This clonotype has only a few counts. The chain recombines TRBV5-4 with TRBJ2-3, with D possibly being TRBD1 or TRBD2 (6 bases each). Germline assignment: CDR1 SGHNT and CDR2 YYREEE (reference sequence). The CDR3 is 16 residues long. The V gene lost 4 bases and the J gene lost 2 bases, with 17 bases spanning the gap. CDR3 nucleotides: TGTGCCAGCAGCCCTGACCGGGGGCAGGCCACAGATACGCAGTATTTT. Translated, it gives CASSPDRGQATDTQYF.

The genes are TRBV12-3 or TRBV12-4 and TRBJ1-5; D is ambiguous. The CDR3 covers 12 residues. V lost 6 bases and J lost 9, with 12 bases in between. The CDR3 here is CASSPVPMPQHF. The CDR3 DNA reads TGTGCCAGCAGCCCCGTGCCGATGCCCCAGCATTTT.

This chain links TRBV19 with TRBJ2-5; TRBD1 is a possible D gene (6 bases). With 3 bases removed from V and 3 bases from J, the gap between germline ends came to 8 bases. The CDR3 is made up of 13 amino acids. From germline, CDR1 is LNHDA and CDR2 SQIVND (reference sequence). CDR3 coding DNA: TGTGCCAGTAGTATGAAGGGGGAAGAGACCCAGTACTTC. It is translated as CASSMKGEETQYF.

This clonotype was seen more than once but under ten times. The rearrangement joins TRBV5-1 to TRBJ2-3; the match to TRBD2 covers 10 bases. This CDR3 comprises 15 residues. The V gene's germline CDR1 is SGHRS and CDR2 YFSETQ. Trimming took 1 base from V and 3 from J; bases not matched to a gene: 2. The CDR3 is CASSLSGLATDTQYF. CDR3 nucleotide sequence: TGCGCCAGCAGCTTGTCGGGACTAGCGACAGATACGCAGTATTTT.

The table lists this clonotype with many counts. CDR3 protein: CASSSVDQGLNEQFF. In nucleotides, the CDR3 is TGTGCCAGCAGTTCGGTAGATCAGGGACTCAATGAGCAGTTCTTC. The genes are TRBV27 and TRBJ2-1; the D gene is possibly TRBD2 (6 bases). CDR1 is MNHEY, CDR2 SMNVEV, per germline (reference sequence). V lost 4 bases and J 6 bases, leaving 16 bases between the germline ends. The CDR3 contains 15 residues.

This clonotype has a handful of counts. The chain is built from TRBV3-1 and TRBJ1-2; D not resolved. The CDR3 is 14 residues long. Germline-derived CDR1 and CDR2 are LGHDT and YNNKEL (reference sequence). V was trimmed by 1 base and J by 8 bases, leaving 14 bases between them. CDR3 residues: CASSQGSVLGGYTF. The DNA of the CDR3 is TGTGCCAGCAGCCAAGGATCCGTCCTGGGGGGCTACACCTTC.

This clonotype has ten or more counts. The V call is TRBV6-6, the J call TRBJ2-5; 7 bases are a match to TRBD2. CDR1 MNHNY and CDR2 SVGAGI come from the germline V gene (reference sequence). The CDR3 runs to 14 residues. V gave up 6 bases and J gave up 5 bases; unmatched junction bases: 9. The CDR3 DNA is TGTGCCAGCAGCCAAAGACTAGCTAGGGAGACCCAGTACTTC. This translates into CASSQRLARETQYF.

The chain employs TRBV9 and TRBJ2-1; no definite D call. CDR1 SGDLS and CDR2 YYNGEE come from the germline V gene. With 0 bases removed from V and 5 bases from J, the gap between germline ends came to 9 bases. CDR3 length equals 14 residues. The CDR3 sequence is CASSVGRFDNEQFF. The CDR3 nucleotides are TGTGCCAGCAGCGTAGGTCGGTTTGACAATGAGCAGTTCTTC.

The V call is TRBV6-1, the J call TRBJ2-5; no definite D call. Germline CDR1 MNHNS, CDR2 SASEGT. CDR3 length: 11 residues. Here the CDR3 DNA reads TGTGCATCCCAGTACCAAGAGACCCAGTACTTC. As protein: CASQYQETQYF.

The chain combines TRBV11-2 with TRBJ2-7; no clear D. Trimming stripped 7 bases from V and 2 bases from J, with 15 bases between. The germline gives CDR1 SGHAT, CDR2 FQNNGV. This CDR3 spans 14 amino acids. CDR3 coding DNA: TGTGCCAGCATGTACGGCGGATCCACCTACGAGCAGTACTTC. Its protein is CASMYGGSTYEQYF. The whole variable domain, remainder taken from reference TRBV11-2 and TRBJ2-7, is EAGVAQSPRYKIIEKRQSVAFWCNPISGHATLYWYQQILGQGPKLLIQFQNNGVVDDSQLPKDRFSAERLKGVDSTLKIQPAKLEDSAVYLCASMYGGSTYEQYFGPGTRLTVT.

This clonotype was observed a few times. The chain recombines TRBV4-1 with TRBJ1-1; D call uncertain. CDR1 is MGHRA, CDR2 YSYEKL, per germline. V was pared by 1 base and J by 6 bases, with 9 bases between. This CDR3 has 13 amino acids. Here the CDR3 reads CASSQGSNPEAFF. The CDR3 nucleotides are TGCGCCAGCAGCCAAGGGTCTAATCCTGAAGCTTTCTTT.

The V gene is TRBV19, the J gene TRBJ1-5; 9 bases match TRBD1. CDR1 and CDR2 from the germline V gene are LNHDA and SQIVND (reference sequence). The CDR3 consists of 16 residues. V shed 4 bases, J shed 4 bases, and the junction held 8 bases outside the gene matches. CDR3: CASSTHAGTGNQPQHF. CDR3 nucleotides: TGTGCCAGTAGTACACACGCCGGGACAGGGAATCAGCCCCAGCATTTT. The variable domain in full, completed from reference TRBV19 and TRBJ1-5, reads DGGITQSPKYLFRKEGQNVTLSCEQNLNHDAMYWYRQDPGQGLRLIYYSQIVNDFQKGDIAEGYSVSREKKESFPLTVTSAQKNPTAFYLCASSTHAGTGNQPQHFGDGTRLSIL.

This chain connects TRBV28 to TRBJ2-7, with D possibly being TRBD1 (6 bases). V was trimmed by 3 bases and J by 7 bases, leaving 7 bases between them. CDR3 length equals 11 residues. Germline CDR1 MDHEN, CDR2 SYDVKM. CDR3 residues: CASSFRGEQYF. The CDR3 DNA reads TGTGCCAGCAGTTTCAGGGGAGAGCAGTACTTC.

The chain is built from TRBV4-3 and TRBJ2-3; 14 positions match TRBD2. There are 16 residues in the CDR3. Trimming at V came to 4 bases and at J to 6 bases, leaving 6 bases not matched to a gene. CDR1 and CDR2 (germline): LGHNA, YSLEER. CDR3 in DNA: TGCGCCAGCAGCCGGGGACTAGCGGGAGCTTCGGATACGCAGTATTTT. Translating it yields CASSRGLAGASDTQYF.

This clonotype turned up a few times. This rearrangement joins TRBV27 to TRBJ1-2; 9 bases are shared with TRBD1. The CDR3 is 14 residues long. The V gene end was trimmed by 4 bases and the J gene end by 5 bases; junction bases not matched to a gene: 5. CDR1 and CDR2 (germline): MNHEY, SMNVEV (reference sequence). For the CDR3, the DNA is TGTGCCAGCAGTTCCGGGACAGGGAGGTATGGCTACACCTTC. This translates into CASSSGTGRYGYTF.

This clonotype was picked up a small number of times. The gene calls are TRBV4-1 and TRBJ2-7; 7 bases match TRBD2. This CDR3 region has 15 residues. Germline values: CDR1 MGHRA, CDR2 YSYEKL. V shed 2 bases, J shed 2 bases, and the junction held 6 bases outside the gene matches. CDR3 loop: CASSQPREGTYEQYF. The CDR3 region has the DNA TGCGCCAGCAGCCAACCCAGGGAGGGAACCTACGAGCAGTACTTC.

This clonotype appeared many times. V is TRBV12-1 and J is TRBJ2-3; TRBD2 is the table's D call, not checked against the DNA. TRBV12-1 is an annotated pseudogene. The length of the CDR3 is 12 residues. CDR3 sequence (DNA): TGTGCCAGCAGTAGCGAAGAGGATACGCAGTATTTT. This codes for CASSSEEDTQYF.

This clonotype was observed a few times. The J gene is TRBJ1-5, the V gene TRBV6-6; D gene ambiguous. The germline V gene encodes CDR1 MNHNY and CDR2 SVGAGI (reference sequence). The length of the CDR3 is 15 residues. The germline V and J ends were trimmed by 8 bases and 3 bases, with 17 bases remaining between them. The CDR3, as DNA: TGTGCCAGCGGCCCTAGGAGTCAGTCCAATCAGCCCCAGCATTTT. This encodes CASGPRSQSNQPQHF.

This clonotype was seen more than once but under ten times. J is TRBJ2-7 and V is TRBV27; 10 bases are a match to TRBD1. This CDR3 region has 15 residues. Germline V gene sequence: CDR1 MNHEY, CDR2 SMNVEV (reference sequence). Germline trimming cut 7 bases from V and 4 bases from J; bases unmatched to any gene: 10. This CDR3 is CASKETGGGLYEQYF. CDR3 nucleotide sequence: TGTGCCAGCAAAGAGACAGGGGGCGGTCTGTACGAGCAGTACTTC.